What follows describes a single T cell receptor (beta chain). J lost 5 bases, V lost 6 bases, and 11 bases had no gene match. The germline V gene has CDR1 MNHNS and CDR2 SASEGT. The CDR3 consists of 15 residues. PCR used 60 Vbeta primers and 13 Jbeta primers. Sequenced by immunoSEQ multiplex PCR; TCRdb stores in-frame clones only, minus some. Among roughly 100,000 clones listed, roughly 77% were seen once. This sample is part of a study of cytomegalovirus exposure and HLA in healthy donors. J is TRBJ2-5 and V is TRBV6-1; 8 bases fit TRBD1. The source is a human donor in good health. What was sequenced was PBMCs. The CDR3 DNA reads as TGTGCCAGCAGCACCGGGACAGGTCAGAAGGAGACCCAGTACTTC. Its translation is CASSTGTGQKETQYF.